The 5 T cell receptor beta chains given below trace back to one sample, sequenced in a study of shared clonotypes between healthy human individuals. TCRdb's table, derived via immunoSEQ multiplex PCR, lists solely in-frame clones and lacks some. The sample includes a few million clones, less than 95% seen only once; the top ten take about 0.41%. The sample comprised naive CD4+ T cells from PBMCs. Specified subset: CD45RA+ positively selected. These receptors came from a man younger than 35 in good health. Some clones in this sample may be carry-over from other donors' samples.

V is TRBV28 and J is TRBJ2-7; 9 nucleotides line up with TRBD1. This CDR3 comprises 16 residues. With 2 bases clipped from V and 5 bases from J, the junction kept 10 bases outside the gene matches. Germline values: CDR1 MDHEN, CDR2 SYDVKM. In nucleotides, the CDR3 is TGTGCCAGCAGTTTAGCACCGGGACAGGGACGCGACGAGCAGTACTTC. Translation gives CASSLAPGQGRDEQYF. Complete variable domain (other parts from reference TRBV28 and TRBJ2-7): DVKVTQSSRYLVKRTGEKVFLECVQDMDHENMFWYRQDPGLGLRLIYFSYDVKMKEKGDIPEGYSVSREKKERFSLILESASTNQTSMYLCASSLAPGQGRDEQYFGPGTRLTVT.

This clone has a single count. The rearrangement uses TRBV5-6 and TRBJ1-1; D gene unclear. CDR3 length: 14 amino acids. Trimming stripped 4 bases from V and 2 bases from J, with 12 bases between. Germline assignment: CDR1 SGHDT and CDR2 YYEEEE. Written as DNA, the CDR3 is TGTGCCAGCAGCCGAAGGGCCGCAAACACTGAAGCTTTCTTT. Translating gives CASSRRAANTEAFF.

The chain combines TRBV11-1 with TRBJ2-1, with D hard to call. The length of the CDR3 is 13 residues. Germline V gene data show CDR1 as SGHAT and CDR2 as FQDESV (reference sequence). V lost 0 bases, J lost 6 bases, and 6 bases lay in between. The CDR3 DNA sequence: TGTGCCAGCAGCTTAGCCCTTGGCAATGAGCAGTTCTTC. It is translated as CASSLALGNEQFF. Supplemented by reference TRBV11-1 and TRBJ2-1, the full variable domain reads EAEVAQSPRYKITEKSQAVAFWCDPISGHATLYWYRQILGQGPELLVQFQDESVVDDSQLPKDRFSAERLKGVDSTLKIQPAELGDSAMYLCASSLALGNEQFFGPGTRLTVL.

The chain recombines TRBV4-1 with TRBJ1-4; D unresolved. The CDR3 length is 19 residues. Germline CDR1 is MGHRA and CDR2 is YSYEKL. Trimming pared 2 bases from V and 5 bases from J, leaving 24 bases between. The CDR3 coding sequence is TGCGCCAGCAGCCAAATTGGCGTGTCTCGGAAAGGGATGAATGAAAAACTGTTTTTT. Translated, it gives CASSQIGVSRKGMNEKLFF.

The chain is built from TRBV28 and TRBJ2-7, with 7 bases fitting TRBD2. This CDR3 spans 15 amino acids. Germline V gives CDR1 MDHEN, CDR2 SYDVKM. With 1 base clipped from V and 11 bases from J, the junction kept 14 bases outside the gene matches. CDR3 DNA: TGTGCCAGCAGTTTATCCGGCGGGAGTGGGGAGAGAAAGTACTTC. This gives the protein CASSLSGGSGERKYF.